These 20 T cell receptor beta chains were all obtained from the same sample, sequenced in a study of blood T cell repertoires in COVID-19 (dated by TCRdb to the early 2020s). Library generation was performed with the immunoSEQ multiplex PCR assay. The clones in this table, taken by TCRdb from immuneACCESS, are in-frame only. Not every clone is retained; where verified, under half of the shortfall comes from an unresolved V gene, and the cause of the rest is unknown. The sample table records 45,000 to 55,000 clones; over 65% of these occur just once. Roughly 5.2% of the sample goes to the ten largest clones. The sequenced material came from peripheral blood. These receptors all stem from a human donor in a cohort sampled during active COVID-19.

The chain recombines TRBV6-6 with TRBJ2-1, with 7 bases lining up with TRBD2. CDR1 is MNHNY and CDR2 is SVGAGI in the germline V gene (reference sequence). V shed 6 bases and J 3 bases; nucleotides not matched to a gene: 5. The length of the CDR3 is 14 residues. For the CDR3, the DNA is TGTGCCAGCAGATCTAGCGGCCTCTACAATGAGCAGTTCTTC. Its protein product is CASRSSGLYNEQFF.

The rearrangement uses TRBV6-5 and TRBJ1-2, with 7 bases aligning to TRBD1. The CDR3 has 14 amino acids. CDR1 and CDR2 (germline): MNHEY, SVGAGI. J was trimmed by 7 bases and V by 8 bases; bases with no gene match: 13. CDR3 in DNA: TGTGCCAGCGCCTTCGTAACAGGGGTGGGTGGCTACACCTTC. It encodes CASAFVTGVGGYTF.

The rearrangement joins TRBV7-2 to TRBJ2-5, with D possibly matching TRBD2 (5 bases). Trimming took 4 bases from V and 5 from J, leaving 11 bases between them. The CDR3 has 13 residues. CDR1 SGHTA and CDR2 FQGNSA come from the germline V gene. CDR3 region: CASSSQRGETQYF. Written as DNA, the CDR3 is TGTGCCAGCAGCTCGCAGCGAGGGGAGACCCAGTACTTC.

This clone appeared once. V and J are TRBV6-6 and TRBJ1-2; weak D call: TRBD1 (5 bases). V dropped 6 bases and J dropped 4 bases, with 18 bases sitting between them. This CDR3 comprises 15 residues. Germline CDR1 MNHNY, CDR2 SVGAGI (reference sequence). The chain's CDR3 is CASRLTLGPGYGYTF. CDR3 DNA sequence: TGTGCCAGCAGGCTTACTTTGGGGCCTGGCTATGGCTACACCTTC.

The chain employs TRBV3-1 (or the pseudogene TRBV3-2) and TRBJ2-5; 9 nucleotides align to TRBD2. The CDR3 extends over 14 amino acids. The junction had 2 bases not matched to a gene; V was cut back by 1 base and J by 5 bases. Germline assignment: CDR1 LGHDT and CDR2 YNNKEL (reference sequence). The CDR3: CASSQVLAGETQYF. As DNA, the CDR3 is TGTGCCAGCAGCCAAGTTCTAGCGGGGGAGACCCAGTACTTC.

The chain combines TRBV7-8 with TRBJ1-2, with 7 bases matching TRBD1. V trimming: 5 bases; J trimming: 4 bases; junction bases outside the gene matches: 10. CDR3 length: 15 residues. CDR1 and CDR2 (germline): SGHVS, FQNEAQ. The CDR3 DNA is TGTGCCAGCAGCACACTAGGGGGCGTGAGCTATGGCTACACCTTC. Translating gives CASSTLGGVSYGYTF.

V is TRBV3-1 (or the pseudogene TRBV3-2) and J is TRBJ2-7; 12 nucleotides match TRBD2. V was clipped by 2 bases and J by 5 bases; unmatched bases: 7. Germline assignment: CDR1 LGHDT and CDR2 YNNKEL (reference sequence). The CDR3 sequence is 16 residues long. CDR3 sequence (DNA): TGTGCCAGCAGCCAATGGGCTAGCGGGGGGGCCCACGAGCAGTACTTC. This encodes CASSQWASGGAHEQYF.

The gene calls are TRBV19 and TRBJ2-2, with unresolved D. CDR1 and CDR2 (germline): LNHDA, SQIVND (reference sequence). Trimming shortened V by 5 bases and J by 0 bases, and 13 bases separated the two germline ends. The CDR3 runs 16 residues. CDR3 in amino acids: CASSAMAFTNTGELFF. The CDR3 bases are TGTGCCAGTAGTGCAATGGCCTTTACGAACACCGGGGAGCTGTTTTTT.

This clone is a singleton in its sample. Here the CDR3 DNA reads TGCGCCAGCAGCCAAGATAGGGGAGGGACTAGCTCCACAGATACGCAGTATTTT. Its translation is CASSQDRGGTSSTDTQYF. The chain carries TRBV4-3 and TRBJ2-3; the match to TRBD2 covers 9 bases. The CDR3 is 18 residues long. Germline trimming cut 0 bases from V and 2 bases from J; bases unmatched to any gene: 9. The germline V gene encodes CDR1 LGHNA and CDR2 YSLEER.

This clone was counted a few times. This chain links TRBV6-2 or TRBV6-3 with TRBJ2-6; 10 bases agree with TRBD2. The CDR3 totals 18 residues. CDR1 and CDR2 (germline): MNHEY, SVGEGT. V lost 2 bases and J lost 0; bases outside the gene matches: 4. The CDR3 sequence is CASSYRSSGGSGANVLTF. The CDR3 DNA reads as TGTGCCAGCAGTTACCGGTCTAGCGGGGGCTCTGGGGCCAACGTCCTGACTTTC.

The J gene is TRBJ2-1, the V gene TRBV29-1; TRBD1 is a possible D gene (6 bases). The CDR3 runs to 13 residues. V was shortened by 4 bases and J by 6 bases, with 13 bases between the two germline ends. Germline CDR1 and CDR2: SQVTM and ANQGSEA. The CDR3 coding sequence is TGCAGCGTTGCAAGGACAGCTGGCAATGAGCAGTTCTTC. This codes for CSVARTAGNEQFF.

J is TRBJ2-3 and V is TRBV9; D remains unclear. The length of the CDR3 is 13 residues. Germline V CDR1 and CDR2: SGDLS, YYNGEE. Trimming cost V 1 base and J 2 bases, with 5 bases left between them. The CDR3 is CASSVQITDTQYF. CDR3 nucleotides: TGTGCCAGCAGCGTACAGATCACAGATACGCAGTATTTT.

The rearrangement uses TRBV7-8 and TRBJ2-2; D might be TRBD2 (5 bases). The CDR3 spans 15 residues. From germline, CDR1 is SGHVS and CDR2 FQNEAQ. V shed 8 bases and J shed 4 bases, with 17 bases lying between them. The DNA for the CDR3 is TGTGCCAGCTGCCCAAGTCCGGCGGGCACCGGGGAGCTGTTTTTT. Encoded protein: CASCPSPAGTGELFF.

This clone was recorded a few times. The chain uses TRBV6-2 or TRBV6-3 and TRBJ2-3; the match to TRBD2 covers 11 bases. Trimming at V came to 4 bases and at J to 5 bases, leaving 2 bases not matched to a gene. The germline CDR1 and CDR2 sequences are MNHEY and SVGEGT. The CDR3 is 14 residues long. The CDR3 DNA reads TGTGCCAGCAGTTTAGCGGGGGGGCGAGATACGCAGTATTTT. Its protein is CASSLAGGRDTQYF.

V usage is TRBV6-5 and J usage is TRBJ1-5, with TRBD1 matching 8 bases. Per the germline V gene, CDR1 is MNHEY and CDR2 is SVGAGI. The CDR3 is made up of 15 amino acids. J was trimmed by 2 bases and V by 7 bases; bases with no gene match: 7. The CDR3 loop is CASNTLTGGNQPQHF. In nucleotides, the CDR3 is TGTGCCAGCAATACCCTGACAGGGGGCAATCAGCCCCAGCATTTT.

The chain is built from TRBV20-1 and TRBJ2-3; tentatively, D is TRBD2 (6 bases). V gave up 3 bases and J gave up 4 bases, with 14 bases separating them. From germline, CDR1 is DFQATT and CDR2 SNEGSKA (reference sequence). The CDR3 sequence is 14 residues long. The CDR3 coding sequence is TGCAGTGCTAGTCTGGCAGGGAGGCCAGATACGCAGTATTTT. Residues: CSASLAGRPDTQYF.

The chain employs TRBV19 and TRBJ2-2; 9 bases fit TRBD1. Germline values: CDR1 LNHDA, CDR2 SQIVND (reference sequence). The J segment lost 6 bases and the V segment lost 5 bases, leaving 7 bases of the junction unmatched. The CDR3 is made up of 15 amino acids. CDR3 region: CASSPGTGGPGELFF. CDR3 sequence (DNA): TGTGCCAGTAGTCCGGGAACAGGGGGCCCCGGGGAGCTGTTTTTT.

This rearrangement joins TRBV5-1 to TRBJ1-1; 7 nucleotides match TRBD1. The CDR3 loop spans 14 amino acids. Germline assignment: CDR1 SGHRS and CDR2 YFSETQ. Losses at the gene ends were 9 bases for V and 1 base for J; bases not matched to a gene: 9. The CDR3 reads CAIKAGTENTEAFF. The CDR3 DNA sequence: TGCGCCATCAAGGCCGGGACAGAGAACACTGAAGCTTTCTTT.

The J gene is TRBJ2-1, the V gene TRBV18; D may be TRBD2 (5 bases). Germline-derived CDR1 and CDR2 are KGHSH and LQKENI. V was trimmed by 3 bases and J by 1 base, leaving 7 bases between them. This CDR3 region has 14 residues. The chain's CDR3 is CASSPGGSYNEQFF. CDR3 DNA sequence: TGTGCCAGCTCACCTGGAGGTTCCTACAATGAGCAGTTCTTC.

V is TRBV7-2 and J is TRBJ2-3; 8 nucleotides match TRBD2. CDR1 and CDR2 from the germline V gene are SGHTA and FQGNSA. The CDR3 consists of 18 residues. The V gene end was trimmed by 5 bases and the J gene end by 3 bases; junction bases not matched to a gene: 16. Written as DNA, the CDR3 is TGTGCCAGCAGCCTCCGGGGGTTGGCGGGGGGTTCTACAGATACGCAGTATTTT. Translating gives CASSLRGLAGGSTDTQYF.